Detailed here is one TCR beta chain. The data originate from a study of blood T cell repertoires in COVID-19. Background on the study: The origin of the acute and convalescent COVID-19 samples was the United States, Italy and Spain.

Original processing methods: Amplification with reference gene primers provided the estimates of nucleated cell counts. Sequencing used immunoSEQ multiplex PCR; TCRdb keeps in-frame clones, though not all of them. That table gives V, J and clone size, and the DNA gave D and trimming. Of fewer than 95,000 clones listed, around 72% are singletons. After removal of 1 base from V and 7 bases from J, the junction contained 11 bases not matched to a gene. The CDR3 is made up of 16 amino acids. The V gene's germline CDR1 is LNHNV and CDR2 YYDKDF (reference sequence). It was during active infection that Seattle patients were enrolled and then longitudinally followed.

The rearrangement links TRBV15 to TRBJ2-3, with 7 nucleotides matching TRBD2. The source is a man aged 65 to 85 with COVID-19, enrolled during active disease. The source material was peripheral blood. This chain's CDR3 is CATSRARDYRLNTQYF. The CDR3 DNA reads as TGTGCCACCAGCAGAGCCAGGGACTACAGACTGAATACGCAGTATTTT.